The rows below give T cell receptor beta chains drawn from one sample of a study of cytomegalovirus exposure and HLA in healthy donors. The protocol was immunoSEQ multiplex PCR, while the TCRdb copy is restricted to in-frame clones and leaves out a portion. Of about 89,000 clones listed, over 55% are singletons. Sequences were obtained from PBMCs. The receptors here all came from a woman aged 30 to 39 in good health and CMV-seronegative. Both conserved end residues are part of each CDR3. The D gene is left open where the match is weak. Only part of the rows carry a size: once, few, many, or a class if the clone is expanded.

J	size	D	V	DNA	CDR3
TRBJ1-2	-	TRBD1	TRBV29-1	TGCAGCGTCGGGACAGACAACGGGGGCTACACCTTC	CSVGTDNGGYTF
TRBJ1-5	-	-	TRBV2	TGTGCCAGCAGGGGAGTTGCAGGCCACCATCAGCCCCAGCATTTT	CASRGVAGHHQPQHF
TRBJ2-5	-	-	TRBV7-9	TGTGCCAGCAGCCCATTCGGCGGGTTAGAGACCCAGTACTTC	CASSPFGGLETQYF
TRBJ1-5	-	TRBD1	TRBV25-1	TGTGCCAGCAGTGAGACAGGGTGGTATCAGCCCCAGCATTTT	CASSETGWYQPQHF
TRBJ1-1	-	-	TRBV19	TGTGCCAGTAGGACGGGGACTGAAGCTTTCTTT	CASRTGTEAFF
TRBJ2-7	-	-	TRBV28	TGTGCCAGCAGTTTATTGGCAAGCTACGAGCAGTACTTC	CASSLLASYEQYF
TRBJ2-7	-	TRBD2	TRBV19	TGTGCCAGTAGTATAGTTACTAGCGGGAGCTACGAGCAGTACTTC	CASSIVTSGSYEQYF
TRBJ1-5	few	-	TRBV5-1	TGCGCCAGCAGCTTGATCCCGGGGGGTCATCAGCCCCAGCATTTT	CASSLIPGGHQPQHF
TRBJ2-7	-	TRBD1	TRBV4-1	TGCGCCAGCAGCCAAGAAACAGGGGGAGGTTACGAGCAGTACTTC	CASSQETGGGYEQYF
TRBJ1-3	-	-	TRBV6-6	TGTGCCAGCAGGGAGTCAGGGGCTACTTCTGGAAACACCATATATTTT	CASRESGATSGNTIYF
TRBJ2-1	-	TRBD2	TRBV29-1	TGCAGCGCCGGGACTAGCGGGGGGTCCTACAATGAGCAGTTCTTC	CSAGTSGGSYNEQFF
TRBJ1-2	-	TRBD1	TRBV6-5	TGTGCCAGCAGAGGGACAGGTGGTGGCTACACCTTC	CASRGTGGGYTF
TRBJ2-3	-	TRBD2	TRBV5-1	TGCGCCAGCAGCGCCTTGGGACTAGCGGGAGGAGATACGCAGTATTTT	CASSALGLAGGDTQYF
TRBJ2-1	-	-	TRBV5-1	TGCGCCAGCAGCTTGGTCAGAGCGTCGGATGAGCAGTTCTTC	CASSLVRASDEQFF
TRBJ2-1	-	-	TRBV18	TGTGCCAGCTCAAGCTCGGGCTCCTACAATGAGCAGTTCTTC	CASSSSGSYNEQFF
TRBJ1-5	-	-	TRBV4-2	TGTGCCAGCAGCCAAGATCCCGGGAATAGCAATCAGCCCCAGCATTTT	CASSQDPGNSNQPQHF
TRBJ1-2	-	-	TRBV6-4	TGTGCCAGCAGGGCGGGGGACTCAAGATCCTATGGCTACACCTTC	CASRAGDSRSYGYTF
TRBJ1-4	-	TRBD1	TRBV7-8	TGTGCCAGCAGCTACCAGGGGGGCCGTGAAAAACTGTTTTTT	CASSYQGGREKLFF
TRBJ2-3	-	-	TRBV4-2	TGTGCCAGCAGCCAAGATTTCGCAGATACGCAGTATTTT	CASSQDFADTQYF
TRBJ2-7	-	TRBD2	TRBV6-4	TGTGCTAGCAGCCCCAATGGCGGGGGGTCCTACGAGCAGTACTTC	CASSPNGGGSYEQYF
TRBJ2-2	-	-	TRBV10-3	TGTGCCATCAGGGACATCTTAATTTCGAACACCGGGGAGCTGTTTTTT	CAIRDILISNTGELFF
TRBJ1-4	-	TRBD1	TRBV5-8	TGTGCCAGCAGCAGCGGACAGGGGCGTAATGAAAAACTGTTTTTT	CASSSGQGRNEKLFF
TRBJ1-2	-	TRBD1	TRBV2	TGTGCCAGCAGGGGACAGGGTATCGGGAGCTATGGCTACACCTTC	CASRGQGIGSYGYTF
TRBJ2-3	-	TRBD2	TRBV7-9	TGTGCCAGCAGCTTTTCTAGCGGGAGTGTTACGCAGTATTTT	CASSFSSGSVTQYF
TRBJ2-2	few	-	TRBV7-6	TGTGCCAGCAGCCCGGGATTCGCGAACACCGGGGAGCTGTTTTTT	CASSPGFANTGELFF
TRBJ2-7	once	-	TRBV21-1	TGTGCCAGCCCTCAGGGGGCGCGGGGCGAGCAGTACTTC	CASPQGARGEQYF
TRBJ2-3	-	TRBD1	TRBV4-1	TGCGCCAGCAGCCAAGGTCAGGTGGTAGGGGGCGCTGATCAGCCCCAGTATTTT	CASSQGQVVGGADQPQYF
TRBJ1-5	-	-	TRBV19	TGTGCCAGTAGTATAGACCTACAGGGACACGGTCAGCCCCAGCATTTT	CASSIDLQGHGQPQHF
TRBJ2-1	-	TRBD2	TRBV7-9	TGTGCCAGCAGCTTAGGAGGGGCCGTCGGGAGGGACAATGAGCAGTTCTTC	CASSLGGAVGRDNEQFF
TRBJ2-7	-	-	TRBV21-1	TGTGCCAGCAGCGCGGGCCTTTGTAGGTCCCGCGAGCAGTACTTC	CASSAGLCRSREQYF